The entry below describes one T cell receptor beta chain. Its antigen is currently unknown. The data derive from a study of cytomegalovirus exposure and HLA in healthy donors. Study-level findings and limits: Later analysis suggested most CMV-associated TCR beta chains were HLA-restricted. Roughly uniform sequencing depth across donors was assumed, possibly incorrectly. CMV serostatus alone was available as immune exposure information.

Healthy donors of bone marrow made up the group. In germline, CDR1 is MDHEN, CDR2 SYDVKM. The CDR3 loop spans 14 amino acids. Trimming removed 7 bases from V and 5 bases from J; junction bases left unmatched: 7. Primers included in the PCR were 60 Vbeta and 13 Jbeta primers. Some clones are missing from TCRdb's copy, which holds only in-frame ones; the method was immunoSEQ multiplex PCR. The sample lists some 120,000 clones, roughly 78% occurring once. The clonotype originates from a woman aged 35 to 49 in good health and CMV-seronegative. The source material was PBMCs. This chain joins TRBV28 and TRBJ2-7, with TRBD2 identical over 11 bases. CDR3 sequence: CASTKRLAGHEQYF. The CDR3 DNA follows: TGTGCCAGCACGAAGCGACTAGCGGGACACGAGCAGTACTTC.